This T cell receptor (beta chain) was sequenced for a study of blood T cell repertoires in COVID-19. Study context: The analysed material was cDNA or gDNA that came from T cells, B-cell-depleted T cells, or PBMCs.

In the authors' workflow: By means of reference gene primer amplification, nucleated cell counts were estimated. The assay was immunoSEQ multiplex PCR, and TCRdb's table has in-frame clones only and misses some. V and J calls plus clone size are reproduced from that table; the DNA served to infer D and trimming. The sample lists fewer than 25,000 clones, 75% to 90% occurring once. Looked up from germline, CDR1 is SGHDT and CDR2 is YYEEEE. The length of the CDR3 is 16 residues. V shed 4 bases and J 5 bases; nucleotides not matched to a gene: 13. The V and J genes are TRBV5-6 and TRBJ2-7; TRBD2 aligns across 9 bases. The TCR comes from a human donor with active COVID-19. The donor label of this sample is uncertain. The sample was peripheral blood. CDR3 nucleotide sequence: TGTGCCAGCAGCCGGGGGAGCGGGGGGAGCCCCAACGAGCAGTACTTC. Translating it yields CASSRGSGGSPNEQYF.